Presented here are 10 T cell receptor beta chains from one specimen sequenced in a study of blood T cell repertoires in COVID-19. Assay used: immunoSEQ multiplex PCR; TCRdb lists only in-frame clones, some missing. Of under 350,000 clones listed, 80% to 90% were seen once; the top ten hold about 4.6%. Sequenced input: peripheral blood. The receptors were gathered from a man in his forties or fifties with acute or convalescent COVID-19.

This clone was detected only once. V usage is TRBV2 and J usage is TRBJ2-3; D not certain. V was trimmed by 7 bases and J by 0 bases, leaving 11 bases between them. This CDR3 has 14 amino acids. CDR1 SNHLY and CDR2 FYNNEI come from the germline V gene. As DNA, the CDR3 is TGTGCCAGCAAGCAGGTGATCAGCACAGATACGCAGTATTTT. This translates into CASKQVISTDTQYF.

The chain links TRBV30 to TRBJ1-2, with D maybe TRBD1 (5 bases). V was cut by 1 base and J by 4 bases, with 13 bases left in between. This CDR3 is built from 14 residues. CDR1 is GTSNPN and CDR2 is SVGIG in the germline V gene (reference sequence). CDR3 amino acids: CAWSGGVASYGYTF. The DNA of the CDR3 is TGTGCCTGGAGTGGGGGGGTTGCCAGCTATGGCTACACCTTC.

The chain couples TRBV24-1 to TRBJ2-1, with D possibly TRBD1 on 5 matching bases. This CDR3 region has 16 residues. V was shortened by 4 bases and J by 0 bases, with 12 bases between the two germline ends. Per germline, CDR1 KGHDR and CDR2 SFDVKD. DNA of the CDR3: TGTGCCACCAGTGACTCAGGGTCGAACTCCTACAATGAGCAGTTCTTC. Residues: CATSDSGSNSYNEQFF.

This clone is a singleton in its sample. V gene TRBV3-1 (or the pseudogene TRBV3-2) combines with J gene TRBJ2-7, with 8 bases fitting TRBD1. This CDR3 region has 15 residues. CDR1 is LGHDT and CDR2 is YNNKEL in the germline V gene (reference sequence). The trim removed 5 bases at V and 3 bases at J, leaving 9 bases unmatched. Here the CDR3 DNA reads TGTGCCAGCAGCGCCGGGACAGGAGTAATCTACGAGCAGTACTTC. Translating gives CASSAGTGVIYEQYF.

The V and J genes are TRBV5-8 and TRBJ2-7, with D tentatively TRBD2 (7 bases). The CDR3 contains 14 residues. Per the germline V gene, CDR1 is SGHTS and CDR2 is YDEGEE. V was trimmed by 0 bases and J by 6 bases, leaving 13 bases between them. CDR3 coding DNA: TGTGCCAGCAGCTTGGAGGGGGGGGCATTCGAGCAGTACTTC. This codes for CASSLEGGAFEQYF. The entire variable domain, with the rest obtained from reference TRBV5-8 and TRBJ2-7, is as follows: EAGVTQSPTHLIKTRGQQATLRCSPISGHTSVYWYQQALGLGLQFLLWYDEGEERNRGNFPPRFSGRQFPNYSSELNVNALELEDSALYLCASSLEGGAFEQYFGPGTRLTVT.

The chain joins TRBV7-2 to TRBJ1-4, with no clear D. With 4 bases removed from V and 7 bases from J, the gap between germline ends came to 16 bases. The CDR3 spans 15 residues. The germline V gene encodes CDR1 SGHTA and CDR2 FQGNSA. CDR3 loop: CASSYGLWEGEKLFF. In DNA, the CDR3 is TGTGCCAGCAGCTACGGACTGTGGGAGGGTGAAAAACTGTTTTTT.

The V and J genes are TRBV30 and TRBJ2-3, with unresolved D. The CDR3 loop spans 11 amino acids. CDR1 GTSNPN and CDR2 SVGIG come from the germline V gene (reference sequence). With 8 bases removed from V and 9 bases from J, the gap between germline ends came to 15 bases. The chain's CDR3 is CALRDLETQYF. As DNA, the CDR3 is TGTGCCCTAAGAGACTTAGAGACGCAGTATTTT.

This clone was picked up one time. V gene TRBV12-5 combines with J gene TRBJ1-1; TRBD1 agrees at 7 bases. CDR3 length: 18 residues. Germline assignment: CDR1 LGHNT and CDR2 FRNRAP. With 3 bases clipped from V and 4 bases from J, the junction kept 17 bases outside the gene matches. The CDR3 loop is CASGFVMAGGLGGTEAFF. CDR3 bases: TGTGCTAGTGGTTTTGTTATGGCAGGGGGATTAGGGGGCACTGAAGCTTTCTTT. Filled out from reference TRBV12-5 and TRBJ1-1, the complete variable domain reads DARVTQTPRHKVTEMGQEVTMRCQPILGHNTVFWYRQTMMQGLELLAYFRNRAPLDDSGMPKDRFSAEMPDATLATLKIQPSEPRDSAVYFCASGFVMAGGLGGTEAFFGQGTRLTVV.

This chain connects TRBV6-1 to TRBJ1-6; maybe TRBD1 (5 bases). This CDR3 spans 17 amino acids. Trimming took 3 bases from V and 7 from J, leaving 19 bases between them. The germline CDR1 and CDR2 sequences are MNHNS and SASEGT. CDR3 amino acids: CASSDPSTGGLNSPLHF. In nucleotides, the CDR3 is TGTGCCAGCAGTGATCCCTCGACGGGGGGACTAAATTCACCCCTCCACTTT.

CDR3 nucleotides: TGTGCCACCAGTGACGCGAGAAGCTCTGAAGCTTTCTTT. Its translation is CATSDARSSEAFF. The rearrangement uses TRBV24-1 and TRBJ1-1; D ambiguous. The CDR3 runs to 13 residues. V lost 4 bases to trimming and J lost 6 bases, with 11 bases between them. Per germline, CDR1 KGHDR and CDR2 SFDVKD.